This T cell receptor (beta chain) was sequenced for a study of monozygotic twins with inflammatory bowel disease. Notes on the study in general: Comparison of concordant versus discordant twins revealed no difference in repertoire similarity, possibly due to limited power. With inverse Simpson as the measure, TCRbeta diversity was lower in IBD patients than in healthy co-twins. Resolution of different T cell subtypes was not achieved.

On this clonotype: Its antigen is undetermined.

TCRdb re-called the 5' RACE reads; one entry per CDR3 protein, DNA not given. The sample holds about 350,000 distinct CDR3 sequences. Per the germline V gene, CDR1 is SGHRS and CDR2 is YFSETQ. The CDR3 is 13 residues long. The specimen was blood. This sequence was found in a human donor with ulcerative colitis or Crohn's disease, or a healthy co-twin of an affected twin (not recorded which). This chain connects TRBV5-1 to TRBJ2-1. Here the CDR3 reads CASSLAWNNEQFF.